This T cell receptor (beta chain) was profiled in a study of control samples from healthy donors and cancer patients. V was pared by 5 bases and J by 8 bases, with 10 bases of the junction left unmatched. CDR1 LNHDA and CDR2 SQIVND come from the germline V gene (reference sequence). The CDR3 contains 14 residues. TCRdb's copy holds only in-frame clones and misses some; the assay was immunoSEQ multiplex PCR. Among 150,000 to 180,000 clones listed, approximately 96% were seen once. The TCR was taken from a man aged 35-49 years in good health. Sequenced material: blood. The chain recombines TRBV19 with TRBJ1-2, with TRBD1 identical over 8 bases. Written as DNA, the CDR3 is TGTGCCAGTAGTCCCTCGACAGGGGCTGGCGGCTACACCTTC. This gives the protein CASSPSTGAGGYTF.